The present T cell receptor (beta chain) was sequenced within a study of CD8+ T cells in alopecia areata. The treatment: oral pan-JAK inhibitor, 5-10 mg twice daily. CDR1 is SGHVS, CDR2 FQNEAQ, per germline. The V end lost 5 bases, the J end lost 8 bases, and 12 bases lay between the germline ends. The CDR3 spans 12 residues. Once RNA had been extracted, it was reverse transcribed into cDNA to act as the sequencing template. The table came from immunoSEQ multiplex PCR; TCRdb's copy has only in-frame clones and leaves some out. This sample carries 180,000 or so clones, 51% of them seen once, and the ten largest clones take 10%.

This receptor was taken from a human donor with alopecia areata. Specimen: CD8+ T cells sorted from blood, collected at approximately week 52, from a patient treated with tofacitinib. The chain carries TRBV7-8 and TRBJ1-1; D may be TRBD1 (5 bases). CDR3 DNA: TGTGCCAGCAGCCCTGACAGTCCCGAAGCTTTCTTT. It translates to CASSPDSPEAFF.